This TCR beta chain emerged from a study of blood T cell repertoires in COVID-19. The repertoire was sequenced with immunoSEQ multiplex PCR; TCRdb's copy has only in-frame clones and lacks some. The sample shows 350,000 or so clones, roughly 86% of them seen only once. The specimen was PBMCs or T cells enriched from blood (not recorded which). The source is a woman aged 25-40 years who had been exposed to COVID-19.

The CDR3 sequence: CAIGTGGPYNTEAFF. The CDR3 coding sequence is TGTGCCATCGGGACAGGGGGCCCTTACAACACTGAAGCTTTCTTT. This chain links TRBV10-3 with TRBJ1-1; 12 bases are a match to TRBD1. CDR1 is ENHRY, CDR2 SYGVKD, per germline. Unmatched junction bases numbered 6, after V lost 8 bases and J lost 2 bases. The CDR3 has 15 residues.